These 27 T cell receptor beta chains originate from one sample sequenced in a study of chemoradiotherapy in HPV16-positive cancers. TCRdb keeps only in-frame clones here, not all; method: immunoSEQ multiplex PCR. The sample lists some 9,900 clones, over 60% occurring once. The source was tumor tissue, collected from a patient who underwent chemoradiotherapy. These receptors were collected from a human donor with HPV-associated anogenital cancer.

The rearrangement links TRBV29-1 to TRBJ2-7; D may be TRBD1 or TRBD2 (5 bases each). Trimming pared 7 bases from V and 4 bases from J, leaving 20 bases between. CDR1 is SQVTM, CDR2 ANQGSEA, per germline. This CDR3 is built from 14 residues. CDR3 residues: CSACFGTAIYEQYF. CDR3 DNA: TGCAGCGCGTGTTTCGGGACGGCGATTTACGAGCAGTACTTC.

The CDR3 nucleotides read TGTGCCAGCACTGAGGCCTCCTACGAGCAGTACTTC. It specifies CASTEASYEQYF. The rearrangement links TRBV6-1 to TRBJ2-7; no clear D. Germline CDR1 is MNHNS and CDR2 is SASEGT. The CDR3 extends over 12 amino acids. The V gene lost 7 bases and the J gene lost 0 bases, with 7 bases spanning the gap.

This clone was detected once. The DNA for the CDR3 is TGCAGCGTTGAAGATAGGGACAGAAACGGAATTGAAGGCTACACCTTC. It specifies CSVEDRDRNGIEGYTF. The genes are TRBV29-1 and TRBJ1-2, with 7 bases aligning to TRBD1. V dropped 0 bases and J dropped 8; count of bases not matched to a gene: 15. The CDR3 contains 16 residues. CDR1 SQVTM and CDR2 ANQGSEA come from the germline V gene.

The chain is built from TRBV18 and TRBJ1-2, with unresolved D. Trimming took 1 base from V and 0 from J, leaving 12 bases between them. The germline gives CDR1 KGHSH, CDR2 LQKENI. The CDR3 is 16 residues long. DNA of the CDR3: TGTGCCAGCTCACCACGACCAGAAGCCACTAACTATGGCTACACCTTC. Amino acid sequence: CASSPRPEATNYGYTF.

V gene TRBV30 combines with J gene TRBJ1-1, with TRBD1 as a possible D gene (5 bases). Germline V gene sequence: CDR1 GTSNPN, CDR2 SVGIG (reference sequence). V dropped 3 bases and J dropped 3 bases, with 11 bases sitting between them. This CDR3 region has 13 residues. CDR3 in amino acids: CAWSRTYYTEAFF. CDR3 coding DNA: TGTGCCTGGAGCCGGACATATTACACTGAAGCTTTCTTT.

This rearrangement joins TRBV28 to TRBJ1-5, with D maybe TRBD1 (5 bases). The CDR3 has 15 residues. The ends were cut back, 3 bases at V and 5 bases at J, with 14 bases in the middle. Germline V gene data show CDR1 as MDHEN and CDR2 as SYDVKM. The CDR3 reads CASSFRTAGYQPQHF. CDR3 sequence (DNA): TGTGCCAGCAGTTTCCGAACGGCAGGGTATCAGCCCCAGCATTTT.

This chain connects TRBV7-6 to TRBJ2-3; tentatively, D is TRBD2 (7 bases). Per germline, CDR1 SGHVS and CDR2 FNYEAQ. Trimming removed 4 bases at V and 3 bases at J, with 17 bases between. The CDR3 sequence is 16 residues long. CDR3 coding DNA: TGTGCCAGCAGCTCCTCGGGGGGCCGTGGAACAGATACGCAGTATTTT. It is translated as CASSSSGGRGTDTQYF.

This clone appeared a single time. The chain uses TRBV28 and TRBJ1-1, with D possibly TRBD1 on 5 matching bases. The CDR3 runs 15 residues. In germline, CDR1 is MDHEN, CDR2 SYDVKM. V was trimmed by 3 bases and J by 3 bases, leaving 14 bases between them. Here the CDR3 DNA reads TGTGCCAGCAGTTTTGTGGGGCTTGGTGACACTGAAGCTTTCTTT. Translation gives CASSFVGLGDTEAFF.

This clone was observed a handful of times. V gene TRBV6-1 combines with J gene TRBJ1-1; D possibly corresponds to TRBD1 (5 bases). The CDR3 loop spans 13 amino acids. Germline CDR1 MNHNS, CDR2 SASEGT. The V end lost 4 bases, the J end lost 0 bases, and 6 bases lay between the germline ends. The CDR3 region is CASSVQVNTEAFF. CDR3 coding DNA: TGTGCCAGCAGTGTACAGGTGAACACTGAAGCTTTCTTT.

This chain connects TRBV5-5 to TRBJ1-2; D remains unclear. V was cut by 4 bases and J by 4 bases, with 14 bases left in between. CDR3 length equals 14 residues. Germline assignment: CDR1 SGHKS and CDR2 YYEKEE (reference sequence). The CDR3 loop is CASSLEIRVYGYTF. The CDR3 nucleotides are TGTGCCAGCAGCCTGGAGATACGAGTCTATGGCTACACCTTC.

The rearrangement uses TRBV5-8 and TRBJ1-1; D not resolved. Looked up from germline, CDR1 is SGHTS and CDR2 is YDEGEE. V was cut by 0 bases and J by 7 bases, with 22 bases left in between. The CDR3 consists of 17 residues. The CDR3 DNA follows: TGTGCCAGCAGCTTGGACGTCCTTAGGCCGATAGAAGTTGAAGCTTTCTTT. It codes for CASSLDVLRPIEVEAFF.

V usage is TRBV10-3 and J usage is TRBJ1-1; a weak D match, TRBD1 (5 bases). There are 14 residues in the CDR3. Trimming pared 3 bases from V and 1 base from J, leaving 9 bases between. Germline V gene lookup returns CDR1 ENHRY and CDR2 SYGVKD. CDR3 in amino acids: CAISEGQRNTEAFF. The CDR3 DNA sequence: TGTGCCATCAGTGAAGGACAAAGGAACACTGAAGCTTTCTTT.

The rearrangement links TRBV7-6 to TRBJ1-2; D uncertain. CDR1 SGHVS and CDR2 FNYEAQ come from the germline V gene. Trimming left V 1 base short and J 1 base short, with 10 bases between. The CDR3 runs 15 residues. The DNA for the CDR3 is TGTGCCAGCAGCTTAGGGGAGGGCCGTAACTATGGCTACACCTTC. This translates into CASSLGEGRNYGYTF.

The chain is built from TRBV28 and TRBJ1-1; D is uncertain. The CDR3 has 12 residues. The germline gives CDR1 MDHEN, CDR2 SYDVKM. Trimming took off 6 bases at V and 8 bases at J, with 13 bases between the two ends. CDR3 nucleotides: TGTGCCAGCAGGGGTGCAGAAGACGAAGCTTTCTTT. This translates into CASRGAEDEAFF. The whole variable domain, remainder taken from reference TRBV28 and TRBJ1-1, is DVKVTQSSRYLVKRTGEKVFLECVQDMDHENMFWYRQDPGLGLRLIYFSYDVKMKEKGDIPEGYSVSREKKERFSLILESASTNQTSMYLCASRGAEDEAFFGQGTRLTVV.

The CDR3, as DNA: TGTGCCAGCAGCAGGACTAGCGGGGGCACAGATACGCAGTATTTT. Translating it yields CASSRTSGGTDTQYF. V usage is TRBV13 and J usage is TRBJ2-3; 12 bases line up with TRBD2. This CDR3 has 15 residues. V dropped 5 bases and J dropped 1; count of bases not matched to a gene: 1. CDR1 is PRHDT and CDR2 is FYEKMQ in the germline V gene (reference sequence).

V is TRBV4-2 and J is TRBJ1-2, with TRBD1 matching over 7 bases. Losses at the gene ends were 5 bases for V and 7 bases for J; bases not matched to a gene: 13. CDR3 length: 15 residues. The germline V gene has CDR1 LGHNA and CDR2 YNFKEQ. The CDR3 sequence: CASSLVTTGLGGYTF. CDR3 sequence (DNA): TGTGCCAGCAGCTTAGTAACGACAGGGTTAGGTGGCTACACCTTC.

This rearrangement joins TRBV14 to TRBJ1-3, with D unresolved. The CDR3 extends over 15 amino acids. V was cut by 1 base and J by 2 bases, with 9 bases left in between. Germline CDR1 is SGHDN and CDR2 is FVKESK. DNA of the CDR3: TGTGCCAGCAGCCAAGTAGGGATCACTGGAAACACCATATATTTT. As protein: CASSQVGITGNTIYF. Variable domain in full (rest from reference TRBV14 and TRBJ1-3): EAGVTQFPSHSVIEKGQTVTLRCDPISGHDNLYWYRRVMGKEIKFLLHFVKESKQDESGMPNNRFLAERTGGTYSTLKVQPAELEDSGVYFCASSQVGITGNTIYFGEGSWLTVV.

This clone was seen once. The chain uses TRBV6-1 and TRBJ1-5; D is unresolved. CDR1 and CDR2 (germline): MNHNS, SASEGT. Trimming left V 6 bases short and J 2 bases short, with 14 bases between. The CDR3 spans 15 residues. The DNA of the CDR3 is TGTGCCAGCAGCTTTTGGGGAAGTGGCAATCAGCCCCAGCATTTT. Translation: CASSFWGSGNQPQHF.

This clone counts as large. V and J are TRBV11-2 and TRBJ2-4, with 7 bases identical to TRBD1. Germline trimming cut 1 base from V and 9 bases from J; bases unmatched to any gene: 9. In germline, CDR1 is SGHAT, CDR2 FQNNGV. This CDR3 spans 15 amino acids. CDR3 DNA sequence: TGTGCCAGCAGCTTAGTGACGACAGGGTTGGCCATTCAGTACTTC. Translated, it gives CASSLVTTGLAIQYF.

This chain links TRBV7-8 with TRBJ2-2; D is uncertain. Per germline, CDR1 SGHVS and CDR2 FQNEAQ. V dropped 7 bases and J dropped 4 bases, with 16 bases sitting between them. The CDR3 totals 15 residues. CDR3 sequence: CASTHLERPTGELFF. The CDR3 DNA sequence: TGTGCCAGCACGCACCTCGAACGACCCACCGGGGAGCTGTTTTTT.

V is TRBV14 and J is TRBJ1-6; TRBD1 matches at 9 bases. CDR3 length equals 16 residues. V was clipped by 1 base and J by 7 bases; unmatched bases: 5. Germline assignment: CDR1 SGHDN and CDR2 FVKESK. DNA of the CDR3: TGTGCCAGCAGCCAAGGGGCGGACAGGGGAAATTCACCCCTCCACTTT. The encoded protein is CASSQGADRGNSPLHF.

This clone ranks as large. The V call is TRBV6-4, the J call TRBJ1-2; 9 nucleotides align to TRBD1. Looked up from germline, CDR1 is MRHNA and CDR2 is SNTAGT. CDR3 length: 13 amino acids. V lost 8 bases, J lost 3 bases, and 4 bases stayed unmatched. The CDR3 DNA sequence: TGTGCCAGCCGGGGACAGGGAGACTATGGCTACACCTTC. Residues: CASRGQGDYGYTF.

This clone is termed large (0.1 to 1%). The V gene is TRBV9, the J gene TRBJ1-1, with a tentative D call TRBD1 (6 bases). Trimming stripped 3 bases from V and 4 bases from J, with 10 bases between. The CDR3 runs to 13 residues. Germline V CDR1 and CDR2: SGDLS, YYNGEE. For the CDR3, the DNA is TGTGCCAGCAGCGGTACAGGGTTCACTGAAGCTTTCTTT. This codes for CASSGTGFTEAFF. The full variable domain, rest sourced from reference TRBV9 and TRBJ1-1, is DSGVTQTPKHLITATGQRVTLRCSPRSGDLSVYWYQQSLDQGLQFLIQYYNGEERAKGNILERFSAQQFPDLHSELNLSSLELGDSALYFCASSGTGFTEAFFGQGTRLTVV.

This clone was counted a single time. The V and J genes are TRBV19 and TRBJ1-6; 10 positions agree with TRBD1. The CDR3 has 15 residues. V was pared by 5 bases and J by 10 bases, with 8 bases of the junction left unmatched. Germline V gene sequence: CDR1 LNHDA, CDR2 SQIVND (reference sequence). The CDR3 coding sequence is TGTGCCAGTAGTCTAACCGGGACAGGGGTGTCACCCCTCCACTTT. Encoded protein: CASSLTGTGVSPLHF.

J is TRBJ2-1 and V is TRBV7-9, with D tentatively TRBD2 (6 bases). The CDR3 has 15 amino acids. V was clipped by 2 bases and J by 2 bases, with 10 bases between them. Germline lookup yields CDR1 SEHNR and CDR2 FQNEAQ (reference sequence). The DNA for the CDR3 is TGTGCCAGCAGCTTACGGGCGGGACCCTACAATGAGCAGTTCTTC. Amino acids: CASSLRAGPYNEQFF.

The chain couples TRBV2 to TRBJ2-6; TRBD1 matches 8 bases. From germline, CDR1 is SNHLY and CDR2 FYNNEI. The CDR3 extends over 16 amino acids. Unmatched junction bases numbered 8, after V lost 6 bases and J lost 4 bases. CDR3 sequence: CASRPQGAQGANVLTF. The DNA for the CDR3 is TGTGCCAGCAGGCCTCAGGGGGCGCAAGGGGCCAACGTCCTGACTTTC.

V and J are TRBV7-8 and TRBJ2-5; D unclear. This CDR3 region has 13 residues. Trimming cost V 1 base and J 5 bases, with 8 bases left between them. Per germline, CDR1 SGHVS and CDR2 FQNEAQ. The CDR3, as DNA: TGTGCCAGCAGCTTAGGGGGTTGGGAGACCCAGTACTTC. Translation: CASSLGGWETQYF.